The T cell receptor beta chain described here comes from a study of identical twins. Study observations and caveats: While abundant cord blood beta clonotypes carried fewer insertions, memory repertoires showed no such pattern.

TCRdb called the 5' RACE reads again in MiXCR, with one record for every CDR3 protein. The data hold approximately 600,000 distinct CDR3 sequences, with less than 9% observed a single time. This clonotype was picked up many times. Its antigen is currently unknown. A further study also used this sample, focusing on yellow fever vaccine responses in identical twins.

What was sequenced was PBMCs. This clonotype originated in a woman under 30 in good health.

The chain's CDR3 is CASKPLRGITGELFF. The CDR3 DNA reads as TGTGCCAGCAAACCCTTACGGGGGATCACCGGGGAGCTGTTTTTT. The chain carries TRBV12-3 or TRBV12-4 and TRBJ2-2; D is possibly TRBD2 (6 bases). The CDR3 covers 15 residues. The V gene lost 7 bases and the J gene lost 4 bases, with 16 bases spanning the gap.